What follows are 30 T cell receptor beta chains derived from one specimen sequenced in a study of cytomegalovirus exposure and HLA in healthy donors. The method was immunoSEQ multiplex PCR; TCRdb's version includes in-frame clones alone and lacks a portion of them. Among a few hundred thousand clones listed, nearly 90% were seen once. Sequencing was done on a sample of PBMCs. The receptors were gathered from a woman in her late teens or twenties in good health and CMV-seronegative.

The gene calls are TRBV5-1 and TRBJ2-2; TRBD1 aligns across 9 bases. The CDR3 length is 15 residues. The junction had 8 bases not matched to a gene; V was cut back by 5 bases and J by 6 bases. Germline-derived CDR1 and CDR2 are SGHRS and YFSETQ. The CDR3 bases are TGCGCCAGCAGGGCCGGGACAGGGTCTGCCGGGGAGCTGTTTTTT. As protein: CASRAGTGSAGELFF.

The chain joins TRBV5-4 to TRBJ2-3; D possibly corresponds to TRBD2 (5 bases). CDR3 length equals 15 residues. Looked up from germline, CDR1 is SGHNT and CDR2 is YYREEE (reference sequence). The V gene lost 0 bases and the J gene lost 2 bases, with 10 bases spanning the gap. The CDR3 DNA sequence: TGTGCCAGCAGCTTGGCCCGGGAATTCACAGATACGCAGTATTTT. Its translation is CASSLAREFTDTQYF. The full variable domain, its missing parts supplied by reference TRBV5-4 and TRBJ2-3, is ETGVTQSPTHLIKTRGQQVTLRCSSQSGHNTVSWYQQALGQGPQFIFQYYREEENGRGNFPPRFSGLQFPNYSSELNVNALELDDSALYLCASSLAREFTDTQYFGPGTRLTVL.

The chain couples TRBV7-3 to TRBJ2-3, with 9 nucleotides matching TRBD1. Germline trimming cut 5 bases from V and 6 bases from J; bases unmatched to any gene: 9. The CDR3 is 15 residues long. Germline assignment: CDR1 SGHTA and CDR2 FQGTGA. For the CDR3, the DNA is TGTGCCAGCAGCCCGGGACAGGGTGTTTTTGATACGCAGTATTTT. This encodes CASSPGQGVFDTQYF.

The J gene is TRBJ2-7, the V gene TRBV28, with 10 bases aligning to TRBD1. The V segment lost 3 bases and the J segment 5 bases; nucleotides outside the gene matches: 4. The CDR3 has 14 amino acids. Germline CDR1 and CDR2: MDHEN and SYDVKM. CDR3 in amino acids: CASSLTGGADEQYF. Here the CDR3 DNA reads TGTGCCAGCAGTTTGACAGGGGGCGCGGACGAGCAGTACTTC.

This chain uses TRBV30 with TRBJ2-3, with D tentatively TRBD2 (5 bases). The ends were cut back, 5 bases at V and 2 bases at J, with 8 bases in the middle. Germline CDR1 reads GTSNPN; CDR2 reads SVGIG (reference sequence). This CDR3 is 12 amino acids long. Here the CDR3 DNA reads TGTGCCTGGCGGGGTGACACAGATACGCAGTATTTT. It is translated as CAWRGDTDTQYF.

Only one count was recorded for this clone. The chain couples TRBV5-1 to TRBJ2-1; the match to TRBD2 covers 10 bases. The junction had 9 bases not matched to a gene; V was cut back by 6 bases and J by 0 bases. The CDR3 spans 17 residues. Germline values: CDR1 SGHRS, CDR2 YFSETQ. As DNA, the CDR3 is TGCGCCAGCATGCGTAGCGGGGGGCCGAGCTCCTACAATGAGCAGTTCTTC. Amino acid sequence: CASMRSGGPSSYNEQFF.

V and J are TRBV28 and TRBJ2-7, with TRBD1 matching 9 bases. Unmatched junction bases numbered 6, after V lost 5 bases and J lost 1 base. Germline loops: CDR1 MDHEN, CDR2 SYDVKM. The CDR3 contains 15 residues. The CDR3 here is CASSGTGTGSYEQYF. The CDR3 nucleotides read TGTGCCAGCAGTGGTACCGGGACAGGGTCCTACGAGCAGTACTTC.

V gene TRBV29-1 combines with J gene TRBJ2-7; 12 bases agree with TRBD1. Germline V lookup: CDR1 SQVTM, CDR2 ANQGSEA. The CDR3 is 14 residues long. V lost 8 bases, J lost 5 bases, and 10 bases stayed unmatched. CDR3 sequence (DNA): TGCAGCACTCGAGCTGGGACAGGGGGCGACGAGCAGTACTTC. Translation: CSTRAGTGGDEQYF.

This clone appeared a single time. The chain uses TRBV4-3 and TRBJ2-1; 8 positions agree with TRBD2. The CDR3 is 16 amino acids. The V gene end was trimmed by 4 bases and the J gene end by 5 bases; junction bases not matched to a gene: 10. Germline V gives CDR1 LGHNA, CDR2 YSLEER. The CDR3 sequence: CASSPGVAGNDNEQFF. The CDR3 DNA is TGCGCCAGCAGCCCCGGGGTAGCGGGGAACGACAATGAGCAGTTCTTC.

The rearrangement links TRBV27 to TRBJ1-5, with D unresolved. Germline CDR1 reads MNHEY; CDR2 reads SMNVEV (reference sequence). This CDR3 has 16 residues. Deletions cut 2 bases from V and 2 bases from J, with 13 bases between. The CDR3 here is CASSLTRGAGNQPQHF. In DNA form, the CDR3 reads TGTGCCAGCAGTTTAACTCGGGGAGCCGGCAATCAGCCCCAGCATTTT.

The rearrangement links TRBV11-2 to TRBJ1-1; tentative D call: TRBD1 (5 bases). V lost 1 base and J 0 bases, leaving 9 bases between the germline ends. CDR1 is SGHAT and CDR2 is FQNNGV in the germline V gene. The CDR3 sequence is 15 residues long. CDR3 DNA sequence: TGTGCCAGCAGCTTAGTCGACAGATTGAACACTGAAGCTTTCTTT. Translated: CASSLVDRLNTEAFF.

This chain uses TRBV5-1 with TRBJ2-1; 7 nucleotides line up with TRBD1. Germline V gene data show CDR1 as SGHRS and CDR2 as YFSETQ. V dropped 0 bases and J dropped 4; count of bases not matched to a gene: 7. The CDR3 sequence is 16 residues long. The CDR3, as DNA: TGCGCCAGCAGCTTGGCCACGGGACAGCTATACAATGAGCAGTTCTTC. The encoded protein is CASSLATGQLYNEQFF.

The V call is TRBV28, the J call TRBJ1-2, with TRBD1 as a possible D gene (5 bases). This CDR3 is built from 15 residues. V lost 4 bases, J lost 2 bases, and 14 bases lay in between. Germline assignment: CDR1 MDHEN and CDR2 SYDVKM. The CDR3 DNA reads TGTGCCAGCAGTTCGCCCAAACAGGCCAACTATGGCTACACCTTC. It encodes CASSSPKQANYGYTF.

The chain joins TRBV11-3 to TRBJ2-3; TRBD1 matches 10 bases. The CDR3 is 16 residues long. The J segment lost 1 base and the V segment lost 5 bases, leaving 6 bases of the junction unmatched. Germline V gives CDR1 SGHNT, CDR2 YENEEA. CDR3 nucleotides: TGTGCCAGCAGCCTCAGACAGGGGGCGGGCACAGATACGCAGTATTTT. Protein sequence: CASSLRQGAGTDTQYF.

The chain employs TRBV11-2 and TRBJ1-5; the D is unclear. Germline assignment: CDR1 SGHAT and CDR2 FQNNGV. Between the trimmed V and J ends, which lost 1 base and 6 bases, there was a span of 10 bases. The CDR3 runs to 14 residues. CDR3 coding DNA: TGTGCCAGCAGCTTAGGGTTGGAGCGTCAGCCCCAGCATTTT. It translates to CASSLGLERQPQHF.

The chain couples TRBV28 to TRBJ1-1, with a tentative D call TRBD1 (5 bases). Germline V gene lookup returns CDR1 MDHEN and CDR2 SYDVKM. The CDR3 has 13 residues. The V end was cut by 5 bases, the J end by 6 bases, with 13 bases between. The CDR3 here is CASSPTGIPEAFF. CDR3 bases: TGTGCCAGCAGTCCCACAGGAATCCCTGAAGCTTTCTTT.

CDR3 DNA sequence: TGTGCCAGCAGCTATTCTCCTGGGGCCAACGTCCTGACTTTC. Protein: CASSYSPGANVLTF. This rearrangement joins TRBV7-6 to TRBJ2-6; D unresolved. The CDR3 loop spans 14 amino acids. Germline V gene sequence: CDR1 SGHVS, CDR2 FNYEAQ. Trimming left V 4 bases short and J 2 bases short, with 6 bases between.

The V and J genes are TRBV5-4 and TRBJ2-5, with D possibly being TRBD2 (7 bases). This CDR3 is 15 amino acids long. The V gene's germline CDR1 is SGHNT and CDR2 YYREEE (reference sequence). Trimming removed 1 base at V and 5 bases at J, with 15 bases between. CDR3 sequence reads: CASSLRGGQLETQYF. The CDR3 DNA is TGTGCCAGCAGCTTGAGGGGGGGCCAACTGGAGACCCAGTACTTC.

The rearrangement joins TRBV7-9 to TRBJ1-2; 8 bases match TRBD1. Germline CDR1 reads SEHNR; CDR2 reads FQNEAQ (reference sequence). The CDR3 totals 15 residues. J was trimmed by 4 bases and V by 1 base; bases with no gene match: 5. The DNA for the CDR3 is TGTGCCAGCAGCTTAGAAACAGGGGGAAGCTATGGCTACACCTTC. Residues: CASSLETGGSYGYTF.

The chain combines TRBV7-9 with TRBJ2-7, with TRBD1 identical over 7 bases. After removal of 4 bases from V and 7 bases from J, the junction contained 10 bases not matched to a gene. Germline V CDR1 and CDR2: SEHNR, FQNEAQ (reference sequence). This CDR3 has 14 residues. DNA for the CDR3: TGTGCCAGCAGCTCCAGGACAGGCGGTCCTGAGCAGTACTTC. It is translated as CASSSRTGGPEQYF.

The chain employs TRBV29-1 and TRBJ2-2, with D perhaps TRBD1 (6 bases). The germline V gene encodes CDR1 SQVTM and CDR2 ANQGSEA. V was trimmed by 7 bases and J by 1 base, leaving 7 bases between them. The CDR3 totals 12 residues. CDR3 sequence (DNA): TGCAGCGCGACAGGGAACACCGGGGAGCTGTTTTTT. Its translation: CSATGNTGELFF.

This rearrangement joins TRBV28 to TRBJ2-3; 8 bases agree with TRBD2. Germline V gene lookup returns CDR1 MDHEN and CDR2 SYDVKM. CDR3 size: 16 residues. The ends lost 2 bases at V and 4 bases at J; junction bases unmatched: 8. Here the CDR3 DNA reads TGTGCCAGCAGTTTAGCCGGGACTAGTCGGGCAGATACGCAGTATTTT. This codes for CASSLAGTSRADTQYF.

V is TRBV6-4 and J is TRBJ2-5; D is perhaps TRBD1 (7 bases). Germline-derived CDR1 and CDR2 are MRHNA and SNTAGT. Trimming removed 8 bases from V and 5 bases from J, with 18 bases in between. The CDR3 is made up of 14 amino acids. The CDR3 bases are TGTGCCAGCGGGCAGGGGGGCGGAGGGGAGACCCAGTACTTC. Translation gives CASGQGGGGETQYF.

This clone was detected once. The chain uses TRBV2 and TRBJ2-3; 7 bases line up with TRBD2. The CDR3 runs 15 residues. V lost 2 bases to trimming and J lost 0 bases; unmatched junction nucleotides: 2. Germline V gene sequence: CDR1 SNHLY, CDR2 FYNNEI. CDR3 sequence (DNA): TGTGCCAGCAGTGAAATGCGGGGGAGCACAGATACGCAGTATTTT. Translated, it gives CASSEMRGSTDTQYF.

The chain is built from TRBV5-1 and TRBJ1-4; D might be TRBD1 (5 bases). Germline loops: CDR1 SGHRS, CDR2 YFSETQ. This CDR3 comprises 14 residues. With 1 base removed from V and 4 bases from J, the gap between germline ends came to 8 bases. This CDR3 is CASSLRGFNEKLFF. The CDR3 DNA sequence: TGCGCCAGCAGCTTGCGGGGGTTTAATGAAAAACTGTTTTTT.

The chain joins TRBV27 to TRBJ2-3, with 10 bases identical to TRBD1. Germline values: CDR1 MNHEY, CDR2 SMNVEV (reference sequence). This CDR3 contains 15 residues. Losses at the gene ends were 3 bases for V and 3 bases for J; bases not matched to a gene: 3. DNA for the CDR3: TGTGCCAGCAGTTTTTTGGACAGGGGGACAGATACGCAGTATTTT. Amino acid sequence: CASSFLDRGTDTQYF.

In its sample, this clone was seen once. DNA for the CDR3: TGTGCCTGGAGAAGGGGTGGGTTGGTTTACGAGCAGTACTTC. Translated, it gives CAWRRGGLVYEQYF. The rearrangement uses TRBV30 and TRBJ2-7; D may be TRBD1 (5 bases). V was trimmed by 3 bases and J by 4 bases, leaving 16 bases between them. In germline, CDR1 is GTSNPN, CDR2 SVGIG (reference sequence). This CDR3 comprises 14 residues.

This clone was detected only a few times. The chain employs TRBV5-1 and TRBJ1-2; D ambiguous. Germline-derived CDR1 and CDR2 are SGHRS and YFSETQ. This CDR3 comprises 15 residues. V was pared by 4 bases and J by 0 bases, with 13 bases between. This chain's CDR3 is CASSLSPSTNYGYTF. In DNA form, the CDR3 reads TGCGCCAGCAGCCTGTCGCCGAGTACTAACTATGGCTACACCTTC. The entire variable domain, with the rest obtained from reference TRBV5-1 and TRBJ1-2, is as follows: KAGVTQTPRYLIKTRGQQVTLSCSPISGHRSVSWYQQTPGQGLQFLFEYFSETQRNKGNFPGRFSGRQFSNSRSEMNVSTLELGDSALYLCASSLSPSTNYGYTFGSGTRLTVV.

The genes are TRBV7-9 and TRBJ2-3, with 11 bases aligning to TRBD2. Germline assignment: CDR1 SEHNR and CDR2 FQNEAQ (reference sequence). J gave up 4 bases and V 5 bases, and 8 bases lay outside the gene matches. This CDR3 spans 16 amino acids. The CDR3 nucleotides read TGTGCCAGCAGCCATATAGCGGGGGGGCCCGCAGATACGCAGTATTTT. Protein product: CASSHIAGGPADTQYF.

The CDR3 loop is CASSPGQEPDGYTF. In DNA form, the CDR3 reads TGTGCCAGCTCACCGGGACAGGAACCTGATGGCTACACCTTC. J is TRBJ1-2 and V is TRBV18; 8 positions agree with TRBD1. The CDR3 consists of 14 residues. The ends lost 3 bases at V and 6 bases at J; junction bases unmatched: 6. Germline CDR1 is KGHSH and CDR2 is LQKENI.